This T cell receptor (beta chain) was identified in a study of blood T cell repertoires in COVID-19. The assay was immunoSEQ multiplex PCR, and TCRdb's table has in-frame clones only and misses some. The sample carries 500,000 to 600,000 clones, roughly nine tenths recorded once. Trimming took 9 bases from V and 2 from J; bases not matched to a gene: 7. This CDR3 comprises 14 residues. The V gene's germline CDR1 is LGHDT and CDR2 YNNKEL (reference sequence). The receptor's source is a woman between 50 and 59 years old with COVID-19, enrolled during active disease. Source material: peripheral blood. This chain joins TRBV3-1 (or the pseudogene TRBV3-2) and TRBJ2-1; 7 positions match TRBD2. Written as DNA, the CDR3 is TGTGCCAGTCGGTTGGGGGGGACCTACAATGAGCAGTTCTTC. Encoded protein: CASRLGGTYNEQFF.